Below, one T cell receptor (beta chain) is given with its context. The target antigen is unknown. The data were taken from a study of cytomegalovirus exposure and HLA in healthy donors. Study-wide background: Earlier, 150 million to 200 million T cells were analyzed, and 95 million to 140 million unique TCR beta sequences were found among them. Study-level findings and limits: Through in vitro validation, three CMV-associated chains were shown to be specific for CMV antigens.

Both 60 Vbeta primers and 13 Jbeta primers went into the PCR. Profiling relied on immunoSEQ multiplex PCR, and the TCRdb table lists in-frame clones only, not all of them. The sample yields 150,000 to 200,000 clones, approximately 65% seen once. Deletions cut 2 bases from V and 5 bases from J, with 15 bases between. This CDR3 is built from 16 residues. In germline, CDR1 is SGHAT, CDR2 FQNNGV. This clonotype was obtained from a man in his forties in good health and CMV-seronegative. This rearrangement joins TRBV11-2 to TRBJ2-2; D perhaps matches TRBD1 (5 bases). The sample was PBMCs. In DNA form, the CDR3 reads TGTGCCAGCAGCTTAACAGGTTCTGCGTATACCGGGGAGCTGTTTTTT. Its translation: CASSLTGSAYTGELFF.